This TCR beta chain derives from a study of blood T cells in healthy people across ages. With a J-beta primer mix and a sample-barcoded 5' primer, a second PCR ran about 7 to 12 cycles. TCRdb called the 5' RACE reads again in MiXCR, with one record for every CDR3 protein. The data show around 970,000 distinct CDR3 sequences, roughly 47% seen once. The draw of peripheral blood yielded 8.5 to 10 milliliters from each donor. No fewer than 5.5 micrograms of total RNA were isolated from every sample. Source material: blood. This clonotype was obtained from a woman aged 60-75 years in good health.

As DNA, the CDR3 is TGTGCCAGCAGTTGGGCAGGGGGCCCTTACTCTCAAGAGACCCAGTACTTC. This codes for CASSWAGGPYSQETQYF. The V and J genes are TRBV12-3 or TRBV12-4 and TRBJ2-7, with TRBD1 matching over 8 bases. The closer fit of TRBJ2-5 to the DNA end suggests the J call may be wrong. This CDR3 has 17 amino acids.